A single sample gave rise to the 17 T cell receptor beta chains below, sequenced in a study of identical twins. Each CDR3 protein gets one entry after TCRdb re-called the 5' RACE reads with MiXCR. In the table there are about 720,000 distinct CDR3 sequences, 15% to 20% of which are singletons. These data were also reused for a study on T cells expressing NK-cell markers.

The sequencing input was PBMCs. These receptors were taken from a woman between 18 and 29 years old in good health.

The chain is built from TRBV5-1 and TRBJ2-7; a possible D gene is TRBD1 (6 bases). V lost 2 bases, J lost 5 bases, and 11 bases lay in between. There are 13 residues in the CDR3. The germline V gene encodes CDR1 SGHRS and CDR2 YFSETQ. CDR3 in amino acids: CASSLRGFNEQYF. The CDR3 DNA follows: TGCGCCAGCAGCTTAAGGGGGTTCAACGAGCAGTACTTC.

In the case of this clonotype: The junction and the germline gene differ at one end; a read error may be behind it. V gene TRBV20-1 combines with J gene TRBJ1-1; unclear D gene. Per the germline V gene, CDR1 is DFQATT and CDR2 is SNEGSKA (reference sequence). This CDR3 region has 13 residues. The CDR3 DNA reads TGCAGTGCTGGAGAAAGCATGAACACTGAAGCTTTCTTT. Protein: CSAGESMNTEAFF.

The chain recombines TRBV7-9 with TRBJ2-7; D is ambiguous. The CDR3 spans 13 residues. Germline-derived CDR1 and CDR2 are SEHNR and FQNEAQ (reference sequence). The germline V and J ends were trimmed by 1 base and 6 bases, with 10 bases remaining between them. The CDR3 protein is CASSLGARAEQYF. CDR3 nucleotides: TGTGCCAGCAGCTTAGGGGCTAGGGCCGAGCAGTACTTC.

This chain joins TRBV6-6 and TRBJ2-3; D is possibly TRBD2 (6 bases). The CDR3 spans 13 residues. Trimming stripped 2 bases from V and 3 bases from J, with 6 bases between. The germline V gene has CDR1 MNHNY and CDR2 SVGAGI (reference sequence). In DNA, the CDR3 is TGTGCCAGCAGTTACCGGGAGACAGATACGCAGTATTTT. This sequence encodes CASSYRETDTQYF.

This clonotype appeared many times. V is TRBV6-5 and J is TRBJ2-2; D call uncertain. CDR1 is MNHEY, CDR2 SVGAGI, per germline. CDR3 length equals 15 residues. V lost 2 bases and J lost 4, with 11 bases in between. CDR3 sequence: CASSYGSASTGELFF. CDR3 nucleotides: TGTGCCAGCAGTTACGGTTCGGCTTCCACCGGGGAGCTGTTTTTT.

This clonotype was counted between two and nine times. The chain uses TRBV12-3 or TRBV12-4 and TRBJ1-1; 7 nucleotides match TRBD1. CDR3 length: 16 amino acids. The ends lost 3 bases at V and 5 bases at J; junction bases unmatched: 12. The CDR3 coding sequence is TGTGCCAGCAGTTTCTATGGGACAGCGGTGGGGACTGAAGCTTTCTTT. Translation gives CASSFYGTAVGTEAFF.

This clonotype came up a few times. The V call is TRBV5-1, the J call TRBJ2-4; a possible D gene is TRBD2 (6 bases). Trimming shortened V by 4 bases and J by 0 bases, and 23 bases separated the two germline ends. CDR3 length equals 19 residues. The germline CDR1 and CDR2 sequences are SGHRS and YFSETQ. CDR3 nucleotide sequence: TGCGCCAGCAGCCTCGGGGCGGGGCACTTCGCTCTAGCCAAAAACATTCAGTACTTC. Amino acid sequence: CASSLGAGHFALAKNIQYF. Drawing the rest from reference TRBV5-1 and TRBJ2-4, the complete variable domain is KAGVTQTPRYLIKTRGQQVTLSCSPISGHRSVSWYQQTPGQGLQFLFEYFSETQRNKGNFPGRFSGRQFSNSRSEMNVSTLELGDSALYLCASSLGAGHFALAKNIQYFGAGTRLSVL.

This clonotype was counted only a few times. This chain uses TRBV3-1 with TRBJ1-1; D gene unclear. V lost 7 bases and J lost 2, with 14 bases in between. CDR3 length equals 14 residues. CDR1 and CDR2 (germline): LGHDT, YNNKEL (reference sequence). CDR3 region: CASTRRGFNTEAFF. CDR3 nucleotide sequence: TGTGCCAGCACCCGGCGTGGGTTTAACACTGAAGCTTTCTTT.

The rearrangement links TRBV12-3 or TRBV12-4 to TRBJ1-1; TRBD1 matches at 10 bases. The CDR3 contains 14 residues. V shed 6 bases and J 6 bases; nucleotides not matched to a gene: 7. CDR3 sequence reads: CASSPGQGRPEAFF. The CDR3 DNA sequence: TGTGCCAGCAGCCCGGGACAGGGGAGGCCTGAAGCTTTCTTT.

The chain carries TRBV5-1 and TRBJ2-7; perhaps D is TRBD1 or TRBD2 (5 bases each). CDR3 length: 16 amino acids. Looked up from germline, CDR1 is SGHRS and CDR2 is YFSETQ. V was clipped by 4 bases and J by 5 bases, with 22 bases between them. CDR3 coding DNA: TGCGCCAGCAGCACCATTCCCGGGACCCCCTCGAACGAGCAGTACTTC. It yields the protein CASSTIPGTPSNEQYF.

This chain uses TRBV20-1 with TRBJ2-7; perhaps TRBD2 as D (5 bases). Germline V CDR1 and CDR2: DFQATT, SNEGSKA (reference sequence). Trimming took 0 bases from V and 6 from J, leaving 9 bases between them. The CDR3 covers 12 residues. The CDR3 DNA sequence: TGCAGTGCTAGAGAGGACGGGGTCGAGCAGTACTTC. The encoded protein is CSAREDGVEQYF.

CDR3 coding DNA: TGTGCCAGCAAGTCCAGCGGCTACACCTTC. Translated: CASKSSGYTF. V is TRBV12-3 or TRBV12-4 and J is TRBJ1-2; D not certain. V was trimmed by 7 bases and J by 8 bases, leaving 8 bases between them. The CDR3 runs 10 residues.

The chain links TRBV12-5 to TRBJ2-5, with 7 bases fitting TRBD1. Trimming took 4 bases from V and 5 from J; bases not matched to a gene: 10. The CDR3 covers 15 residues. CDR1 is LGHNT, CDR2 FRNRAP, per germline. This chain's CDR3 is CASGSSDRQLETQYF. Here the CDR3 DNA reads TGTGCTAGTGGTTCCTCGGACAGGCAACTGGAGACCCAGTACTTC.

The CDR3 is CASSPRTGGFYGYTF. The CDR3 region has the DNA TGTGCCAGCAGTCCCCGGACAGGGGGGTTCTATGGCTACACCTTC. The chain joins TRBV27 to TRBJ1-2; 10 bases are shared with TRBD1. The junction had 7 bases not matched to a gene; V was cut back by 5 bases and J by 4 bases. CDR3 length equals 15 residues. Germline CDR1 and CDR2: MNHEY and SMNVEV (reference sequence).

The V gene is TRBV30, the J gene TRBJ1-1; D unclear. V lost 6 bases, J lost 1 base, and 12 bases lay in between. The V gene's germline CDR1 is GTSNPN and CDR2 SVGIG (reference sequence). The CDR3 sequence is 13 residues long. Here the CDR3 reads CACVRLRNTEAFF. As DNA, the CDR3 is TGTGCCTGCGTTCGCCTTAGGAACACTGAAGCTTTCTTT.

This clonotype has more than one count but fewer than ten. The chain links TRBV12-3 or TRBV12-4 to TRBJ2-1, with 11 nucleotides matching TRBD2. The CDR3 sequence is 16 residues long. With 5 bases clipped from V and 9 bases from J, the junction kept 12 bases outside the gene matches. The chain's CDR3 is CASSLLAGEGSGEQFF. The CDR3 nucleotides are TGTGCCAGCAGTCTACTAGCGGGAGAGGGGAGTGGTGAGCAGTTCTTC.

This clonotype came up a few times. The CDR3 DNA is TGTGCCAGCAGCTTTGCCCAGGGGGTTTACAATGAGCAGTTCTTC. This encodes CASSFAQGVYNEQFF. The chain is built from TRBV11-1 and TRBJ2-1, with 7 bases that match TRBD1. Germline assignment: CDR1 SGHAT and CDR2 FQDESV (reference sequence). V shed 3 bases and J 4 bases; nucleotides not matched to a gene: 6. The CDR3 is made up of 15 amino acids.